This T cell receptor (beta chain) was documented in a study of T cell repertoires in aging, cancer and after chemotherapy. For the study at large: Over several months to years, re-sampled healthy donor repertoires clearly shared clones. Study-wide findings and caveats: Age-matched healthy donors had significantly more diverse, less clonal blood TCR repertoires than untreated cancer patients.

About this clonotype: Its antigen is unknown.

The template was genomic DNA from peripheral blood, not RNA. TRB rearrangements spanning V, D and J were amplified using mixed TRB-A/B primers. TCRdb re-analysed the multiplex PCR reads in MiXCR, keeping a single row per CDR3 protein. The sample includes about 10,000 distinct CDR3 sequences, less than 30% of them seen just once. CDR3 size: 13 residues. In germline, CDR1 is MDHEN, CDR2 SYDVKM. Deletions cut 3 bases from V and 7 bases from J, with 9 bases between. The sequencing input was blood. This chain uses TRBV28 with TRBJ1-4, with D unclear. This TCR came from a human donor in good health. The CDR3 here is CASSFLEGEKLFF. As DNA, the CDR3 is TGTGCCAGCAGTTTCCTTGAGGGTGAAAAACTGTTTTTT.